These 30 T cell receptor beta chains were all obtained from the same sample, sequenced in a study of blood T cell repertoires in COVID-19. Profiled with immunoSEQ multiplex PCR; TCRdb holds only in-frame clones, not every one. The profile covers more than 85,000 clones, with roughly 90% appearing a single time and around 3.9% taken by the ten largest. The sequencing sample was made of peripheral blood. These receptors all stem from a human donor with COVID-19, enrolled during active disease. The donor label of this sample is uncertain.

The rearrangement links TRBV5-1 to TRBJ1-6; D not resolved. The CDR3 length is 15 residues. Trimming took 4 bases from V and 3 from J, leaving 11 bases between them. From germline, CDR1 is SGHRS and CDR2 YFSETQ. As DNA, the CDR3 is TGCGCCAGCAGCCCTCTGAGATTCTATAATTCACCCCTCCACTTT. It codes for CASSPLRFYNSPLHF.

V usage is TRBV6-5 and J usage is TRBJ2-3; tentative D call: TRBD1 (6 bases). The V and J ends lost 1 base and 4 bases respectively, with 9 bases between them. Germline lookup yields CDR1 MNHEY and CDR2 SVGAGI. The CDR3 is 14 residues long. Written as DNA, the CDR3 is TGTGCCAGCAGTTACTACAGGGCGGCAGATACGCAGTATTTT. The encoded protein is CASSYYRAADTQYF.

V gene TRBV30 combines with J gene TRBJ1-2; no clear D gene. Germline lookup yields CDR1 GTSNPN and CDR2 SVGIG (reference sequence). This CDR3 contains 14 residues. V shed 0 bases and J shed 5 bases, with 13 bases lying between them. The CDR3 region has the DNA TGTGCCTGGAGTGTAATCCAGTTTGAATATGGCTACACCTTC. Residues: CAWSVIQFEYGYTF.

This chain uses TRBV19 with TRBJ1-6; maybe TRBD1 (6 bases). This CDR3 has 14 amino acids. The V gene lost 4 bases and the J gene lost 10 bases, with 14 bases spanning the gap. The germline gives CDR1 LNHDA, CDR2 SQIVND (reference sequence). CDR3 nucleotide sequence: TGTGCCAGTAGTACCAACTTTCAGGGGTCACCCCTCCACTTT. It yields the protein CASSTNFQGSPLHF.

This sequence joins TRBV11-3 and TRBJ1-3, with 7 positions matching TRBD1. The length of the CDR3 is 15 residues. J lost 0 bases, V lost 4 bases, and 3 bases had no gene match. Per germline, CDR1 SGHNT and CDR2 YENEEA. CDR3 sequence (DNA): TGTGCCAGCAGCTCGGACAGGATCTCTGGAAACACCATATATTTT. This sequence encodes CASSSDRISGNTIYF.

The chain carries TRBV2 and TRBJ2-6; possibly TRBD1 for D (5 bases). The germline V gene encodes CDR1 SNHLY and CDR2 FYNNEI. The CDR3 totals 13 residues. The V end lost 9 bases, the J end lost 2 bases, and 8 bases lay between the germline ends. DNA of the CDR3: TGTGCCAGGGGGCCCCCTGGGGCCAACGTCCTGACTTTC. As protein: CARGPPGANVLTF. Drawing the rest from reference TRBV2 and TRBJ2-6, the complete variable domain is EPEVTQTPSHQVTQMGQEVILRCVPISNHLYFYWYRQILGQKVEFLVSFYNNEISEKSEIFDDQFSVERPDGSNFTLKIRSTKLEDSAMYFCARGPPGANVLTFGAGSRLTVL.

The CDR3 DNA reads TGTGCCAGCAGTTATTCGGAGGGGGGCTACACCTTC. Amino acid sequence: CASSYSEGGYTF. The chain has TRBV6-5 and TRBJ1-2, with D possibly matching TRBD1 (5 bases). This CDR3 is built from 12 residues. Germline V CDR1 and CDR2: MNHEY, SVGAGI. V lost 3 bases and J lost 8, with 10 bases in between.

The CDR3 sequence is CASSPRTRLDEQYF. The CDR3 nucleotides read TGTGCCAGTAGTCCGCGAACGCGATTAGACGAGCAGTACTTC. This sequence joins TRBV19 and TRBJ2-7, with unresolved D. The germline CDR1 and CDR2 sequences are LNHDA and SQIVND (reference sequence). Trimming removed 5 bases at V and 5 bases at J, with 16 bases between. CDR3 length: 14 amino acids.

V is TRBV25-1 and J is TRBJ2-7, with 9 bases identical to TRBD2. Germline assignment: CDR1 MGHDK and CDR2 SYGVNS. The V gene end was trimmed by 3 bases and the J gene end by 3 bases; junction bases not matched to a gene: 9. This CDR3 region has 16 residues. The CDR3 coding sequence is TGTGCCAGCAGTGACGCGGCTAGCGGGATGGGCTACGAGCAGTACTTC. Protein sequence: CASSDAASGMGYEQYF.

The CDR3 here is CASSSNPQDSPLHF. In nucleotides, the CDR3 is TGTGCCAGCAGTTCTAATCCCCAGGATTCACCCCTCCACTTT. This chain connects TRBV9 to TRBJ1-6; D not certain. The germline V and J ends were trimmed by 5 bases and 8 bases, with 14 bases remaining between them. This CDR3 has 14 amino acids. Germline CDR1 and CDR2: SGDLS and YYNGEE.

CDR3 region: CASSLTGGADTEAFF. The CDR3 bases are TGTGCCAGCAGCCTAACAGGGGGCGCGGACACTGAAGCTTTCTTT. The chain couples TRBV4-2 to TRBJ1-1, with TRBD1 matching 9 bases. CDR3 length: 15 amino acids. V was pared by 4 bases and J by 3 bases, with 6 bases of the junction left unmatched. The germline V gene encodes CDR1 LGHNA and CDR2 YNFKEQ.

CDR3 coding DNA: TGTGCCAGCAGCGATACTAGCGGGACAGATACGCAGTATTTT. It translates to CASSDTSGTDTQYF. The chain joins TRBV9 to TRBJ2-3, with 9 bases aligning to TRBD2. CDR1 and CDR2 (germline): SGDLS, YYNGEE. The CDR3 runs to 14 residues. The V gene end was trimmed by 3 bases and the J gene end by 3 bases; junction bases not matched to a gene: 2.

The table lists this clone with a few counts. The V call is TRBV11-2, the J call TRBJ1-2; no clear D. The CDR3 length is 14 residues. The ends were cut back, 2 bases at V and 7 bases at J, with 14 bases in the middle. The germline V gene has CDR1 SGHAT and CDR2 FQNNGV. CDR3 nucleotide sequence: TGTGCCAGCAGCTTACCCGCCGTCCCCAGTGGCTACACCTTC. It encodes CASSLPAVPSGYTF.

This rearrangement joins TRBV30 to TRBJ1-3; TRBD1 might be the D (6 bases). Germline V CDR1 and CDR2: GTSNPN, SVGIG (reference sequence). Trimming left V 5 bases short and J 0 bases short, with 11 bases between. This CDR3 is built from 14 residues. This chain's CDR3 is CAWAGVDSGNTIYF. The CDR3 DNA follows: TGTGCCTGGGCAGGGGTCGACTCTGGAAACACCATATATTTT.

The chain is built from TRBV6-1 and TRBJ2-7, with a weak D call TRBD1 (7 bases). The CDR3 is 16 residues long. Germline assignment: CDR1 MNHNS and CDR2 SASEGT. Between the trimmed V and J ends, which lost 0 bases and 2 bases, there was a span of 14 bases. The CDR3 DNA follows: TGTGCCAGCAGTGAAGCGAGGGCAGGGGGGACCTACGAGCAGTACTTC. Its translation is CASSEARAGGTYEQYF.

The chain employs TRBV7-6 and TRBJ1-2; a possible D gene is TRBD1 (6 bases). Trimming cost V 5 bases and J 0 bases, with 13 bases left between them. The length of the CDR3 is 15 residues. Per the germline V gene, CDR1 is SGHVS and CDR2 is FNYEAQ. The CDR3 DNA follows: TGTGCCAGCAGCACAGAGACAGGACCTAACTATGGCTACACCTTC. Translating gives CASSTETGPNYGYTF.

V and J are TRBV2 and TRBJ2-1; TRBD2 agrees at 10 bases. This CDR3 spans 14 amino acids. Trimming cost V 6 bases and J 3 bases; bases outside gene matches: 2. Germline CDR1 is SNHLY and CDR2 is FYNNEI. CDR3 coding DNA: TGTGCCAGCAGGGAGCGGGGGGGCTACAATGAGCAGTTCTTC. Protein: CASRERGGYNEQFF.

The chain couples TRBV5-6 to TRBJ2-3, with 10 bases aligning to TRBD2. The CDR3 has 17 residues. The germline gives CDR1 SGHDT, CDR2 YYEEEE. With V trimmed by 1 base and J by 2 bases, 7 bases remained unmatched. The CDR3 nucleotides read TGTGCCAGCAGCTTGTTCACTAGCGGGATAAACACAGATACGCAGTATTTT. This translates into CASSLFTSGINTDTQYF.

The chain employs TRBV5-1 and TRBJ2-2, with a possible D match to TRBD1 (5 bases). Germline values: CDR1 SGHRS, CDR2 YFSETQ. The CDR3 extends over 13 amino acids. V dropped 6 bases and J dropped 3 bases, with 9 bases sitting between them. This CDR3 reads CASTGQYTGELFF. The CDR3 DNA is TGCGCCAGCACAGGGCAGTACACCGGGGAGCTGTTTTTT.

The V call is TRBV6-5, the J call TRBJ1-1; 7 nucleotides agree with TRBD1. With V trimmed by 6 bases and J by 0 bases, 4 bases remained unmatched. This CDR3 spans 14 amino acids. Germline loops: CDR1 MNHEY, CDR2 SVGAGI. CDR3 region: CASRETGMNTEAFF. CDR3 in DNA: TGTGCCAGCAGGGAGACAGGGATGAACACTGAAGCTTTCTTT.

The chain combines TRBV21-1 with TRBJ2-2; TRBD1, as called in the table, went unchecked against the DNA. TRBV21-1 is noted as a pseudogene. The CDR3 is 11 amino acids. The CDR3 is CAPRATGELFF. Written as DNA, the CDR3 is TGTGCCCCCAGGGCGACCGGGGAGCTGTTTTTT.

The CDR3 DNA reads as TGCGCCAGCAGCTTGTGGACAGGTTCAAGGGAGCAGTACTTC. Its translation: CASSLWTGSREQYF. This chain uses TRBV5-1 with TRBJ2-7, with 7 bases lining up with TRBD1. CDR1 SGHRS and CDR2 YFSETQ come from the germline V gene. The CDR3 spans 14 residues. With 1 base clipped from V and 7 bases from J, the junction kept 8 bases outside the gene matches.

The chain links TRBV7-9 to TRBJ1-4; 7 bases match TRBD1. V lost 2 bases, J lost 5 bases, and 5 bases stayed unmatched. Per germline, CDR1 SEHNR and CDR2 FQNEAQ (reference sequence). The CDR3 has 15 amino acids. The CDR3 protein is CASSLWVTGNEKLFF. In DNA, the CDR3 is TGTGCCAGCAGCTTATGGGTGACAGGGAATGAAAAACTGTTTTTT.

The V and J genes are TRBV5-1 and TRBJ1-5; the D is unclear. Per the germline V gene, CDR1 is SGHRS and CDR2 is YFSETQ. This CDR3 is built from 15 residues. V lost 0 bases, J lost 5 bases, and 12 bases lay in between. The CDR3: CASSLGSPTYQPQHF. CDR3 DNA: TGCGCCAGCAGCTTGGGCTCACCTACGTATCAGCCCCAGCATTTT.

The gene calls are TRBV11-2 and TRBJ2-1; 7 bases are a match to TRBD2. The CDR3 has 14 amino acids. Germline V gene data show CDR1 as SGHAT and CDR2 as FQNNGV. V lost 6 bases and J lost 12; bases outside the gene matches: 14. CDR3 sequence reads: CASRGIQGGVGQFF. CDR3 DNA: TGTGCCAGCAGAGGGATTCAGGGAGGGGTAGGGCAGTTCTTC.

The rearrangement uses TRBV9 and TRBJ2-1; a possible D gene is TRBD2 (6 bases). The CDR3 runs 11 residues. Germline V lookup: CDR1 SGDLS, CDR2 YYNGEE. The germline V and J ends were trimmed by 2 bases and 10 bases, with 7 bases remaining between them. Written as DNA, the CDR3 is TGTGCCAGCAGCGTGGGAGGCGAGCAGTTCTTC. Its protein product is CASSVGGEQFF.

The V gene is TRBV5-1, the J gene TRBJ1-2, with 7 bases that match TRBD1. J gave up 5 bases and V 1 base, and 17 bases lay outside the gene matches. CDR3 size: 18 residues. CDR1 is SGHRS, CDR2 YFSETQ, per germline. CDR3 residues: CASSLRERRAQGKYGYTF. DNA of the CDR3: TGCGCCAGCAGCTTGAGAGAGAGACGCGCACAGGGGAAATATGGCTACACCTTC.

The CDR3 protein is CASSYVRETEAFF. The CDR3 DNA reads TGTGCCAGCAGTTACGTTCGGGAGACTGAAGCTTTCTTT. This sequence joins TRBV6-5 and TRBJ1-1; D call uncertain. CDR3 length equals 13 residues. CDR1 is MNHEY, CDR2 SVGAGI, per germline. Deletions cut 2 bases from V and 5 bases from J, with 9 bases between.

The rearrangement joins TRBV5-1 to TRBJ1-6, with no clear D. The CDR3 covers 14 residues. CDR1 and CDR2 from the germline V gene are SGHRS and YFSETQ. V was trimmed by 2 bases and J by 14 bases, leaving 17 bases between them. CDR3 region: CASSFLTDPQTLHF. The CDR3 DNA sequence: TGCGCCAGCAGCTTTTTAACAGATCCACAGACCCTCCACTTT.

The J gene is TRBJ2-1, the V gene TRBV5-5; 11 nucleotides align to TRBD2. Per the germline V gene, CDR1 is SGHKS and CDR2 is YYEKEE (reference sequence). The V gene end was trimmed by 2 bases and the J gene end by 9 bases; junction bases not matched to a gene: 4. The CDR3 sequence is 14 residues long. The chain's CDR3 is CASSFSGGAGEQFF. The CDR3 nucleotides read TGTGCCAGCAGCTTTAGCGGGGGGGCAGGTGAGCAGTTCTTC.